This entry is about one T cell receptor beta chain. The sample comes from a study of blood T cell repertoires in COVID-19. This CDR3 has 16 amino acids. V was pared by 2 bases and J by 3 bases, with 14 bases between. Germline V gives CDR1 SEHNR, CDR2 FQNEAQ (reference sequence). TCRdb's table, derived via immunoSEQ multiplex PCR, lists solely in-frame clones and lacks some. Of 250,000 to 400,000 clones in the sample, around 88% were seen once. The J gene is TRBJ2-1, the V gene TRBV7-9; weak D call: TRBD2 (5 bases). Sequenced material: peripheral blood. This TCR came from a woman in her twenties or thirties with COVID-19, enrolled during active disease. In DNA, the CDR3 is TGTGCCAGCAGCTTAACACGGGGAAGCAGCTACAATGAGCAGTTCTTC. Translated, it gives CASSLTRGSSYNEQFF.